One and the same sample provided the 26 T cell receptor beta chains below, sequenced in a study of Graves' ophthalmopathy and Graves' hyperthyroidism listed by TCRdb under 2018. TCRdb names Illumina HiSeq 2000 as the instrument used. TCR beta CDR3 regions were amplified from RNA transcripts for repertoire sequencing. HTBI primers and the Qiagen OneStep RT-PCR kit were used in a first-round RT-PCR, which was followed by a second-round multiplex PCR, size selection and purification. Starting from the raw public reads, TCRdb applied fastp trimming at Q25, assembled clones with MiXCR and retained in-frame beta chains. Rows with a matching CDR3 protein are joined into one entry that keeps the most common DNA and genes. The sample table lists about 700,000 distinct CDR3 sequences, just over 40% of them with a count of one. Of the sample, under 3.5% is held by the ten largest clones. The material sequenced was peripheral blood. All receptors come from an adult man with Graves' ophthalmopathy.

V gene TRBV20-1 combines with J gene TRBJ1-5; unclear D gene. Trimming took 3 bases from V and 2 from J, leaving 11 bases between them. The CDR3 is 14 residues long. Germline CDR1 and CDR2: DFQATT and SNEGSKA (reference sequence). Here the CDR3 reads CSARIPDGNQPQHF. The CDR3, as DNA: TGCAGTGCTAGGATCCCGGACGGCAATCAGCCCCAGCATTTT.

The gene calls are TRBV24-1 and TRBJ2-1, with 8 bases matching TRBD1. The CDR3 is made up of 12 amino acids. The germline CDR1 and CDR2 sequences are KGHDR and SFDVKD. Trimming took 3 bases from V and 15 from J; bases not matched to a gene: 6. CDR3 sequence (DNA): TGTGCCACCAGTGATCAGGACAGGGATTGGTTCTTC. Its protein is CATSDQDRDWFF.

The table lists this clonotype with many counts. V usage is TRBV10-3 and J usage is TRBJ1-1, with D perhaps TRBD1 (6 bases). This CDR3 is 14 amino acids long. Per the germline V gene, CDR1 is ENHRY and CDR2 is SYGVKD. V was trimmed by 6 bases and J by 8 bases, leaving 19 bases between them. In DNA form, the CDR3 reads TGTGCCATCAGCAACAGGGACCAGCGGTCCGAAGCTTTCTTT. Translated, it gives CAISNRDQRSEAFF.

This clonotype was seen more than once but under ten times. This rearrangement joins TRBV12-3 or TRBV12-4 to TRBJ1-2; 7 bases are a match to TRBD1. The length of the CDR3 is 16 residues. The CDR3 bases are TGTGCTAGTGGAAGAGGCTTAGACAGGGCAATCTATGGCTACACCTTC. This gives the protein CASGRGLDRAIYGYTF.

The rearrangement links TRBV9 to TRBJ2-6; D is perhaps TRBD2 (5 bases). The CDR3 contains 13 residues. V shed 7 bases and J shed 4 bases, with 9 bases lying between them. Germline V lookup: CDR1 SGDLS, CDR2 YYNGEE. CDR3 coding DNA: TGTGCCAGCGGGAGTCTCGGGGCCAACGTCCTGACTTTC. Its translation: CASGSLGANVLTF.

Comment on this clonotype: The conserved phenylalanine or tryptophan normally closing the CDR3 is absent here, so this likely arose from a read error. The chain is built from TRBV10-3 and TRBJ2-7, with D uncertain. Germline V lookup: CDR1 ENHRY, CDR2 SYGVKD. CDR3 length: 12 residues. The CDR3 DNA sequence: TGTGCCAGCAGTTTAGGACGCTACGAGCAGTACCTC. The encoded protein is CASSLGRYEQYL.

This clonotype was counted many times. The chain recombines TRBV7-2 with TRBJ2-5; D not certain. The V gene lost 2 bases and the J gene lost 5 bases, with 6 bases spanning the gap. The CDR3 runs to 12 residues. Germline CDR1 is SGHTA and CDR2 is FQGNSA. CDR3 loop: CASSLRYETQYF. DNA for the CDR3: TGTGCCAGCAGCTTACGGTATGAGACCCAGTACTTC.

This clonotype has ten or more counts. The rearrangement uses TRBV10-2 and TRBJ2-5, with 10 positions matching TRBD2. CDR1 WSHSY and CDR2 SAAADI come from the germline V gene. The CDR3 spans 15 residues. Germline trimming cut 2 bases from V and 7 bases from J; bases unmatched to any gene: 7. The CDR3 DNA reads TGCGCCAGCAGTGAGAGCGGGGGGGCCGGAGGGACCCAGTACTTC. Protein: CASSESGGAGGTQYF.

This clonotype was recorded many times. V gene TRBV20-1 combines with J gene TRBJ1-2; 12 bases fit TRBD1. V lost 4 bases and J lost 4; bases outside the gene matches: 7. Germline CDR1 DFQATT, CDR2 SNEGSKA (reference sequence). This CDR3 contains 15 residues. CDR3 region: CSATGTGGPTYGYTF. The DNA of the CDR3 is TGCAGTGCTACCGGGACAGGGGGCCCGACCTATGGCTACACCTTC.

This clonotype appeared a few times. This sequence joins TRBV12-5 and TRBJ1-2; 7 bases align to TRBD1. Germline V gene data show CDR1 as LGHNT and CDR2 as FRNRAP. The CDR3 loop spans 14 amino acids. Losses at the gene ends were 6 bases for V and 5 bases for J; bases not matched to a gene: 9. The CDR3 coding sequence is TGTGCTAGTGGAGGGGACAGTCGTTCGTATGGCTACACCTTC. Its translation: CASGGDSRSYGYTF.

The rearrangement links TRBV2 to TRBJ2-5; D remains unclear. Germline CDR1 is SNHLY and CDR2 is FYNNEI. V shed 2 bases and J shed 1 base, with 8 bases lying between them. This CDR3 contains 14 residues. CDR3 DNA: TGTGCCAGCAGTGAAATTGCAGGCCAAGAGACCCAGTACTTC. Translated, it gives CASSEIAGQETQYF.

V and J are TRBV7-8 and TRBJ2-2, with D unclear. The CDR3 runs to 15 residues. V shed 3 bases and J shed 0 bases, with 8 bases lying between them. CDR1 and CDR2 from the germline V gene are SGHVS and FQNEAQ. The CDR3 sequence: CASSLWRSNTGELFF. CDR3 DNA sequence: TGTGCCAGCAGCTTGTGGCGCTCGAACACCGGGGAGCTGTTTTTT.

This rearrangement joins TRBV6-5 to TRBJ1-2; 7 bases match TRBD1. Trimming removed 5 bases from V and 3 bases from J; junction bases left unmatched: 6. This CDR3 contains 14 residues. In germline, CDR1 is MNHEY, CDR2 SVGAGI. The CDR3 coding sequence is TGTGCCAGCAGTCGGGACAGACTCTACTATGGCTACACCTTC. Residues: CASSRDRLYYGYTF.

The V and J genes are TRBV7-2 and TRBJ2-6; a weak D match, TRBD1 (6 bases). CDR1 and CDR2 from the germline V gene are SGHTA and FQGNSA. The CDR3 has 15 residues. The V end was cut by 4 bases, the J end by 4 bases, with 11 bases between. CDR3 in amino acids: CASSYYRDGANVLTF. CDR3 DNA sequence: TGTGCCAGCAGCTATTACAGGGACGGGGCCAACGTCCTGACTTTC.

This clonotype was picked up many times. J is TRBJ1-2 and V is TRBV7-9; D unresolved. The CDR3 runs to 14 residues. Germline V gene sequence: CDR1 SEHNR, CDR2 FQNEAQ (reference sequence). The V end lost 3 bases, the J end lost 2 bases, and 10 bases lay between the germline ends. The CDR3 loop reads CASSFIGQNYGYTF. CDR3 bases: TGTGCCAGCAGCTTTATCGGCCAGAACTATGGCTACACCTTC.

Notes on this clonotype: One end of the junction is discordant with germline, which a read error may explain. The chain couples TRBV5-1 to TRBJ2-5, with 9 bases that match TRBD2. The germline V gene encodes CDR1 SGHRS and CDR2 YFSETQ. The CDR3 has 15 amino acids. The CDR3 DNA reads as TGCACCAGCAGCTTGGTCCCTAGCGGGGAAGAGACCCAGTACTTC. Protein product: CTSSLVPSGEETQYF.

V is TRBV9 and J is TRBJ1-2; D is possibly TRBD1 (5 bases). The germline V gene has CDR1 SGDLS and CDR2 YYNGEE. CDR3 size: 14 residues. Between the trimmed V and J ends, which lost 4 bases and 4 bases, there was a span of 14 bases. CDR3 protein: CASSPGGLSYGYTF. CDR3 DNA: TGTGCCAGCAGCCCTGGGGGACTGAGCTATGGCTACACCTTC.

The genes are TRBV6-1 and TRBJ2-7; no clear D gene. This CDR3 spans 12 amino acids. V shed 3 bases and J shed 7 bases, with 10 bases lying between them. CDR1 is MNHNS, CDR2 SASEGT, per germline. Here the CDR3 reads CASSELVGEQYF. The CDR3 DNA sequence: TGTGCCAGCAGTGAGCTGGTCGGGGAGCAGTACTTC.

The chain joins TRBV5-4 to TRBJ1-4; no reliable D call. The CDR3 extends over 15 amino acids. Germline CDR1 and CDR2: SGHNT and YYREEE (reference sequence). Trimming took 0 bases from V and 2 from J, leaving 8 bases between them. Here the CDR3 reads CASSLATGTNEKLFF. The CDR3 DNA follows: TGTGCCAGCAGCTTGGCAACGGGGACTAATGAAAAACTGTTTTTT.

This clonotype appeared once. This chain connects TRBV12-3 or TRBV12-4 to TRBJ1-3; tentative D call: TRBD1 (5 bases). Trimming took 6 bases from V and 8 from J, leaving 11 bases between them. There are 12 residues in the CDR3. The CDR3 coding sequence is TGTGCCAGCAGCTTCAGGGTGGACACCATATATTTT. Its translation is CASSFRVDTIYF.

This clonotype was counted ten times or more. The J gene is TRBJ2-5, the V gene TRBV2; TRBD1 matches 7 bases. This CDR3 contains 17 residues. Germline CDR1 is SNHLY and CDR2 is FYNNEI. The V and J ends lost 0 bases and 7 bases, in that order; junction bases with no gene match: 14. The CDR3 sequence is CASSEAKGQMDPGTQYF. The DNA of the CDR3 is TGTGCCAGCAGTGAAGCGAAGGGACAGATGGACCCGGGGACCCAGTACTTC.

This clonotype was observed at least ten times. The rearrangement uses TRBV19 and TRBJ2-2; no clear D. Germline loops: CDR1 LNHDA, CDR2 SQIVND (reference sequence). Trimming cost V 5 bases and J 7 bases, with 14 bases left between them. The CDR3 is 14 amino acids. CDR3 in DNA: TGTGCCAGTAGTGGAAAAGTATTCGGCGGGGAGCTGTTTTTT. Protein product: CASSGKVFGGELFF.

This clonotype was seen many times. CDR3 sequence: CASSLKGHGQYF. The CDR3 nucleotides are TGTGCCAGCAGCTTAAAGGGGCATGGGCAGTACTTC. V and J are TRBV7-2 and TRBJ2-7; weak D call: TRBD1 (5 bases). CDR3 size: 12 residues. V was cut by 2 bases and J by 9 bases, with 11 bases left in between. Germline V gene data show CDR1 as SGHTA and CDR2 as FQGNSA. The full variable domain, completed using reference TRBV7-2 and TRBJ2-7, is GAGVSQSPSNKVTEKGKDVELRCDPISGHTALYWYRQSLGQGLEFLIYFQGNSAPDKSGLPSDRFSAERTGGSVSTLTIQRTQQEDSAVYLCASSLKGHGQYFGPGTRLTVT.

This clonotype was detected many times. The chain carries TRBV2 and TRBJ2-7, with TRBD1 identical over 9 bases. Trimming took 10 bases from V and 6 from J; bases not matched to a gene: 4. The V gene's germline CDR1 is SNHLY and CDR2 FYNNEI. This CDR3 has 11 amino acids. CDR3 in DNA: TGTGCCATGGGACAGGGAGGCGAGCAGTACTTC. Translation: CAMGQGGEQYF.

Ten or more counts support this clonotype. The chain carries TRBV20-1 and TRBJ1-4, with D possibly being TRBD1 (5 bases). The CDR3 covers 14 residues. V lost 5 bases to trimming and J lost 7 bases, with 17 bases between them. Germline V gene lookup returns CDR1 DFQATT and CDR2 SNEGSKA (reference sequence). DNA of the CDR3: TGCAGTGCTCCGAAGGACGCCGGGGGTGAAAAACTGTTTTTT. Translating it yields CSAPKDAGGEKLFF.

In its sample, this clonotype was seen many times. CDR3 sequence (DNA): TGTGCCAGCAGCTTAGATCGCCCTCGCGGGAGAGAGACCCAGTACTTC. Translation: CASSLDRPRGRETQYF. The rearrangement joins TRBV11-2 to TRBJ2-5; the match to TRBD2 covers 7 bases. The germline V gene encodes CDR1 SGHAT and CDR2 FQNNGV. After removal of 0 bases from V and 4 bases from J, the junction contained 8 bases not matched to a gene. CDR3 length: 16 amino acids.